A selection of T cell receptor beta chains follows, all from one sample in a study of cytomegalovirus exposure and HLA in healthy donors. Method: immunoSEQ multiplex PCR; TCRdb's copy keeps in-frame clones and lacks some. This table lists around 80,000 clones. Sequenced input: PBMCs. These receptors all come from a boy aged 10-17 years in good health and CMV-seronegative. The CDR3 runs from the conserved cysteine through the conserved F or W. A D gene is named only where the DNA matches it firmly.

TRBV5-4	17	-	TRBJ1-2	CASSPLSPGLVRGGYTF	TGTGCCAGCAGCCCCCTGTCTCCGGGTTTAGTACGTGGGGGCTACACCTTC
TRBV6-1	13	-	TRBJ2-7	CATCYGQNYEQYF	TGTGCCACCTGTTATGGACAGAACTACGAGCAGTACTTC
TRBV2	16	TRBD1	TRBJ2-7	CASTSLTGVGSYEQYF	TGTGCCAGTACGTCGTTAACAGGGGTCGGCTCCTACGAGCAGTACTTC
TRBV30	14	-	TRBJ1-1	CAWSKTAMNTEAFF	TGTGCCTGGAGTAAGACAGCGATGAACACTGAAGCTTTCTTT
TRBV5-5	18	-	TRBJ2-6	CASSVVVSGAAGANVLTF	TGTGCCAGCAGCGTGGTGGTATCAGGGGCAGCTGGGGCCAACGTCCTGACTTTC
TRBV29-1	14	TRBD1	TRBJ1-2	CSVVGQGAFYGYTF	TGCAGCGTCGTCGGACAGGGGGCCTTCTATGGCTACACCTTC
TRBV19	15	TRBD1	TRBJ1-2	CASRSSTGGGDGYTF	TGTGCCAGTAGGTCAAGCACAGGGGGAGGGGATGGCTACACCTTC
TRBV27	16	TRBD1	TRBJ2-5	CASSSGWGQEEETQYF	TGTGCCAGCAGTTCCGGCTGGGGACAGGAAGAAGAGACCCAGTACTTC
TRBV10-3	16	TRBD1	TRBJ2-3	CAISESAGGSADTQYF	TGTGCCATCAGTGAGTCGGCAGGGGGCTCGGCAGATACGCAGTATTTT
TRBV7-8	16	-	TRBJ2-3	CASSNVAVTSTDTQYF	TGTGCCAGCAGCAACGTAGCGGTTACTAGCACAGATACGCAGTATTTT
TRBV4-3	15	TRBD1	TRBJ2-5	CASSLGTGEQETQYF	TGCGCCAGCAGCCTTGGGACAGGGGAGCAAGAGACCCAGTACTTC
TRBV2	15	-	TRBJ1-2	CASTAGTANLQGYTF	TGTGCCAGCACAGCCGGGACTGCGAATTTGCAGGGCTACACCTTC
TRBV4-3	17	TRBD2	TRBJ2-1	CASSQPLGLAGSNEQFF	TGCGCCAGCAGCCAACCCCTGGGACTAGCGGGATCAAATGAGCAGTTCTTC
TRBV5-1	19	TRBD1	TRBJ1-1	CASSLGGSGTGGMNTEAFF	TGCGCCAGCAGCTTGGGTGGTTCTGGGACAGGGGGGATGAACACTGAAGCTTTCTTT
TRBV27	16	-	TRBJ2-3	CASSLFVGGRTDTQYF	TGTGCCAGCAGTTTATTTGTTGGCGGCCGCACAGATACGCAGTATTTT
TRBV5-4	15	TRBD2	TRBJ2-7	CASSYRLAGGNEQYF	TGTGCCAGCAGCTACCGACTAGCGGGCGGGAACGAGCAGTACTTC
TRBV7-9	14	-	TRBJ2-3	CAIQGSASTDTQYF	TGTGCCATCCAGGGCAGCGCTAGCACAGATACGCAGTATTTT
TRBV12-5	15	-	TRBJ2-2	CASGLVRTLTGELFF	TGTGCTAGTGGTTTGGTGCGGACTCTCACCGGGGAGCTGTTTTTT
TRBV2	13	TRBD1	TRBJ1-1	CASGQQGPTEAFF	TGTGCCAGCGGACAACAGGGGCCCACTGAAGCTTTCTTT
TRBV5-4	15	TRBD2	TRBJ2-7	CASSFGRGDSYEQYF	TGTGCCAGCAGCTTCGGGCGGGGGGACTCCTACGAGCAGTACTTC
TRBV10-3	17	TRBD2	TRBJ2-7	CAISEPPGTSGPYEQYF	TGTGCCATCAGTGAGCCGCCAGGGACTAGCGGGCCCTACGAGCAGTACTTC
TRBV2	11	-	TRBJ1-2	CASSEAQGYTF	TGTGCCAGCAGTGAAGCGCAGGGCTACACCTTC
TRBV29-1	14	TRBD2	TRBJ2-1	CSVDPMAGVNEQFF	TGCAGCGTTGATCCAATGGCGGGGGTGAATGAGCAGTTCTTC
TRBV5-4	16	-	TRBJ2-2	CASSLGDLANTGELFF	TGTGCCAGCAGCTTGGGGGACTTAGCGAACACCGGGGAGCTGTTTTTT
TRBV6-1	15	-	TRBJ1-2	CASSEGGEPSYGYTF	TGTGCCAGCAGTGAAGGGGGGGAGCCCAGCTATGGCTACACCTTC
TRBV18	14	TRBD1	TRBJ1-2	CASSRTGVDYGYTF	TGTGCCAGCTCACGGACAGGGGTAGACTATGGCTACACCTTC
TRBV13	14	-	TRBJ2-3	CASSLGRGGDTQYF	TGTGCCAGCAGCTTGGGACGGGGAGGAGATACGCAGTATTTT
TRBV5-1	17	TRBD1	TRBJ1-6	CASSLGNRGDYNSPLHF	TGCGCCAGCAGCTTGGGGAACAGGGGCGACTATAATTCACCCCTCCACTTT